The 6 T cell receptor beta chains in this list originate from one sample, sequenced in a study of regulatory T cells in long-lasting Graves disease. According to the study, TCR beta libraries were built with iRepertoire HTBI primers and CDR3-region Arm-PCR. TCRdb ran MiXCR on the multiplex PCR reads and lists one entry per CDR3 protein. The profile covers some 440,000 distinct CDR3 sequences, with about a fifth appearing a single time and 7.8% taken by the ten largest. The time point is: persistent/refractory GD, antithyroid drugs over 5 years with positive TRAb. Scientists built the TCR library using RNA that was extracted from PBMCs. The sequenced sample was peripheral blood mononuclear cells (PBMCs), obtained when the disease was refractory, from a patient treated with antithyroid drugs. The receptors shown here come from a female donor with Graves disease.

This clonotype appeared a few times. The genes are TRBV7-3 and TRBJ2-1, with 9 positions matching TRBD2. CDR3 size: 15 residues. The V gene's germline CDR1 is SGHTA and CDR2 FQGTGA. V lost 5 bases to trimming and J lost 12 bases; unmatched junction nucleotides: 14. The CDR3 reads CASSPPVASGILQFF. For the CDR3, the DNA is TGTGCCAGCAGCCCCCCCGTGGCTAGCGGGATATTGCAGTTCTTC.

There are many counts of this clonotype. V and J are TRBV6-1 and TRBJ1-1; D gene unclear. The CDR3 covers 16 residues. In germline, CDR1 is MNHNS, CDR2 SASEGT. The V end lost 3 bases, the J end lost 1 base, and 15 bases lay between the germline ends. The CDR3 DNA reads TGTGCCAGCAGTGAGGGGTCCCTGCCAACGAACACTGAAGCTTTCTTT. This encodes CASSEGSLPTNTEAFF.

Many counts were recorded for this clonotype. The CDR3: CATSDPTRSAHEQYF. The CDR3 DNA is TGTGCCACCAGTGATCCAACGAGATCTGCCCACGAGCAGTACTTC. The rearrangement joins TRBV24-1 to TRBJ2-7, with no clear D. The CDR3 spans 15 residues. Germline CDR1 and CDR2: KGHDR and SFDVKD. V was cut by 3 bases and J by 5 bases, with 16 bases left in between.

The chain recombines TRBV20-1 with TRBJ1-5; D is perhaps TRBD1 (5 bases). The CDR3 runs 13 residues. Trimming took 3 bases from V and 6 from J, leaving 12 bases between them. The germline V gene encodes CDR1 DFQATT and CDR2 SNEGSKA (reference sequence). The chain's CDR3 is CSASEGTGQPQHF. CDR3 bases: TGCAGTGCTAGTGAAGGGACGGGTCAGCCCCAGCATTTT.

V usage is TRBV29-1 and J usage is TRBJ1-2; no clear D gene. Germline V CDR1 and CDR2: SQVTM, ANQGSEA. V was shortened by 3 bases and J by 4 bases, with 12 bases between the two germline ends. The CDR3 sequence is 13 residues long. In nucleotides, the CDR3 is TGCAGCGTTGAGGGAGACACCCCCTATGGCTACACCTTC. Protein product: CSVEGDTPYGYTF.

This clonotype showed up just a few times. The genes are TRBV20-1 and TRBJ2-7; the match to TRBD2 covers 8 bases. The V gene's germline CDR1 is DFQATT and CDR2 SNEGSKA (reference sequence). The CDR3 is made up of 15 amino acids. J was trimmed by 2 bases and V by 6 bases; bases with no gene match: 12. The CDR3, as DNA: TGCAGTGCCCGCCCCCTAATGCGGGAGGCCTACGAGCAGTACTTC. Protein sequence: CSARPLMREAYEQYF.